These 8 T cell receptor beta chains came from one sample sequenced in a study of blood T cell repertoires in COVID-19. Profiled with immunoSEQ multiplex PCR; TCRdb holds only in-frame clones, not every one. The sample has 300,000 to 450,000 clones, 80% to 90% seen once. The sequenced sample consisted of PBMCs or T cells enriched from blood (not recorded which). These receptors were taken from a man aged 18 to 30 who had recovered from COVID-19.

The genes are TRBV12-5 and TRBJ1-2; 10 bases are a match to TRBD1. This CDR3 has 16 residues. V shed 6 bases and J 1 base; nucleotides not matched to a gene: 8. CDR1 and CDR2 from the germline V gene are LGHNT and FRNRAP. The CDR3 DNA reads TGTGCTAGTGGCTCCCCAGGGACAGGGGTTAACTATGGCTACACCTTC. Protein product: CASGSPGTGVNYGYTF.

V is TRBV19 and J is TRBJ2-3; 14 positions match TRBD2. CDR3 length: 16 residues. With 9 bases clipped from V and 8 bases from J, the junction kept 13 bases outside the gene matches. Germline CDR1 reads LNHDA; CDR2 reads SQIVND (reference sequence). The CDR3 protein is CASDGLAGGPAGTQYF. CDR3 nucleotide sequence: TGTGCCAGCGATGGACTAGCGGGAGGCCCAGCGGGTACGCAGTATTTT.

V and J are TRBV4-3 and TRBJ2-1, with 10 bases that match TRBD2. Germline V gene lookup returns CDR1 LGHNA and CDR2 YSLEER. The CDR3 is 16 residues long. With V trimmed by 1 base and J by 11 bases, 11 bases remained unmatched. CDR3 coding DNA: TGCGCCAGCAGCCAAGGGGGGCTAGCGGGAGAGGAAAAGCAGTTCTTC. It codes for CASSQGGLAGEEKQFF.

The V call is TRBV15, the J call TRBJ2-1; 8 bases map to TRBD1. This CDR3 contains 16 residues. After removal of 1 base from V and 6 bases from J, the junction contained 8 bases not matched to a gene. Germline V lookup: CDR1 LNHNV, CDR2 YYDKDF (reference sequence). The CDR3 bases are TGTGCCACCAGCAGAGTGCGGGGACAGGACGCCAATGAGCAGTTCTTC. It specifies CATSRVRGQDANEQFF.

This clone was found once. This chain joins TRBV5-4 and TRBJ1-3; the match to TRBD1 covers 8 bases. This CDR3 region has 14 residues. Germline CDR1 reads SGHNT; CDR2 reads YYREEE (reference sequence). V shed 4 bases and J 5 bases; nucleotides not matched to a gene: 5. The CDR3 DNA is TGTGCCAGCAGCAATGGGACAGGACGAAACACCATATATTTT. This encodes CASSNGTGRNTIYF.

The V and J genes are TRBV6-5 and TRBJ2-7, with D possibly being TRBD2 (5 bases). The CDR3 runs 13 residues. Trimming removed 6 bases at V and 0 bases at J, with 9 bases between. The germline V gene encodes CDR1 MNHEY and CDR2 SVGAGI. The CDR3 DNA reads as TGTGCCAGCAGGTCCGGGGACTCCTACGAGCAGTACTTC. As protein: CASRSGDSYEQYF.

The V and J genes are TRBV10-3 and TRBJ1-5; D uncertain. The CDR3 sequence is 14 residues long. The V gene lost 3 bases and the J gene lost 6 bases, with 12 bases spanning the gap. Germline V gives CDR1 ENHRY, CDR2 SYGVKD. CDR3 DNA: TGTGCCATCAGTGAAGGTCAGGTGGGTCAGCCCCAGCATTTT. Translating it yields CAISEGQVGQPQHF.

The chain couples TRBV30 to TRBJ1-4; no reliable D call. The V end lost 0 bases, the J end lost 1 base, and 6 bases lay between the germline ends. Germline CDR1 is GTSNPN and CDR2 is SVGIG (reference sequence). CDR3 length: 14 residues. CDR3 amino acids: CAWSVGETNEKLFF. As DNA, the CDR3 is TGTGCCTGGAGTGTAGGAGAAACTAATGAAAAACTGTTTTTT.